The present entry profiles one T cell receptor (beta chain) with its context. V shed 4 bases, J shed 6 bases, and the junction held 6 bases outside the gene matches. The CDR3 contains 14 residues. The germline V gene has CDR1 SNHLY and CDR2 FYNNEI. The sample originates from a study of blood T cell repertoires in COVID-19. Study-level background: Acute and convalescent COVID-19 specimens originated in the United States, Italy and Spain. T cells, B-cell-depleted T cells, or PBMCs supplied cDNA or gDNA.

Under the authors' procedure: Amplifying reference gene primers gave estimates of nucleated cell counts. Only in-frame clones appear in the TCRdb table, and some are missing; sequencing was by immunoSEQ multiplex PCR. V and J calls and clone size are given by that table; D and trimming were obtained from the DNA. The sample records about 230,000 clones, 70% to 85% being singletons. Sample: peripheral blood. The rearrangement joins TRBV2 to TRBJ1-1, with TRBD1 matching 9 bases. The clonotype was recovered from a woman in her thirties or forties who had recovered from COVID-19. The CDR3 DNA follows: TGTGCCAGCAGTGCTGGGACAGGGTTTTCTGAAGCTTTCTTT. The encoded protein is CASSAGTGFSEAFF.